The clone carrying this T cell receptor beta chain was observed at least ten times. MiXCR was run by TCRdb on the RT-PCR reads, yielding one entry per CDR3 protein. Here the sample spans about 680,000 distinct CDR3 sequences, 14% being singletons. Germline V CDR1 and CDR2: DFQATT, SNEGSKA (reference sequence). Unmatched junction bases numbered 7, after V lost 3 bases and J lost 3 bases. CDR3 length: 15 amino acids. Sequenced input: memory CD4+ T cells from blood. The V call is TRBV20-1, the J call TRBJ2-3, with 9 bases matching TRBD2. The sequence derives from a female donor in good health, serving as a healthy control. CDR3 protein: CSASVLAGFTDTQYF. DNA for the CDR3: TGCAGTGCTAGCGTCCTAGCGGGATTTACAGATACGCAGTATTTT.